Listed here are 18 T cell receptor beta chains from one sample, sequenced in a study of blood T cell repertoires in COVID-19. Only in-frame clones appear in the TCRdb table, and some are missing; sequencing was by immunoSEQ multiplex PCR. The table lists about 140,000 clones, roughly 85% of them singletons. Sequences were obtained from peripheral blood. The receptors here all came from a man between 60 and 75 years old with acute or convalescent COVID-19.

The chain uses TRBV18 and TRBJ1-1; D gene unclear. V dropped 0 bases and J dropped 1 base, with 3 bases sitting between them. CDR1 is KGHSH and CDR2 is LQKENI in the germline V gene. The CDR3 extends over 13 amino acids. The CDR3 here is CASSPPQNTEAFF. CDR3 coding DNA: TGTGCCAGCTCACCACCTCAGAACACTGAAGCTTTCTTT.

The chain links TRBV27 to TRBJ2-7, with TRBD2 matching 12 bases. Germline assignment: CDR1 MNHEY and CDR2 SMNVEV (reference sequence). This CDR3 is 16 amino acids long. The junction had 7 bases not matched to a gene; V was cut back by 3 bases and J by 4 bases. The CDR3 loop reads CASSFLLAGGKYEQYF. The DNA for the CDR3 is TGTGCCAGCAGTTTCCTTCTAGCGGGAGGGAAATACGAGCAGTACTTC.

This clone has just a few counts. This chain uses TRBV7-9 with TRBJ1-3; possible D gene TRBD1, 6 bases. The CDR3 contains 15 residues. Trimming cost V 4 bases and J 1 base, with 11 bases left between them. Germline loops: CDR1 SEHNR, CDR2 FQNEAQ (reference sequence). The CDR3 spells CASSSLQGSGNTIYF. In DNA, the CDR3 is TGTGCCAGCAGCTCCCTACAGGGTTCTGGAAACACCATATATTTT.

The CDR3 DNA is TGTGCCAGCAGCTATTCGGAGACCCAGTACTTC. Translating it yields CASSYSETQYF. This chain uses TRBV6-2 or TRBV6-3 with TRBJ2-5; D is unclear. Deletions cut 6 bases from V and 5 bases from J, with 7 bases between. Germline values: CDR1 MNHEY, CDR2 SVGEGT. The CDR3 has 11 amino acids.

V gene TRBV30 combines with J gene TRBJ1-5; D gene ambiguous. The CDR3 runs to 13 residues. Germline V gives CDR1 GTSNPN, CDR2 SVGIG (reference sequence). With 0 bases removed from V and 7 bases from J, the gap between germline ends came to 10 bases. The CDR3 region has the DNA TGTGCCTGGAGTGTCGGGGTTGAGCAGCCCCAGCATTTT. Protein: CAWSVGVEQPQHF.

V and J are TRBV6-6 and TRBJ2-7; D gene ambiguous. Per the germline V gene, CDR1 is MNHNY and CDR2 is SVGAGI (reference sequence). The V gene lost 7 bases and the J gene lost 3 bases, with 7 bases spanning the gap. This CDR3 region has 11 residues. CDR3 sequence reads: CASTNRYEQYF. As DNA, the CDR3 is TGTGCCAGCACTAACCGCTACGAGCAGTACTTC.

The genes are TRBV4-3 and TRBJ2-3; 9 nucleotides match TRBD2. CDR3 length: 18 amino acids. Germline trimming cut 4 bases from V and 0 bases from J; bases unmatched to any gene: 11. Germline V gene data show CDR1 as LGHNA and CDR2 as YSLEER. The CDR3 DNA follows: TGCGCCAGCAGCCGGCAGGCCTCGACTAGCGGAAGCACAGATACGCAGTATTTT. This encodes CASSRQASTSGSTDTQYF.

The J gene is TRBJ2-1, the V gene TRBV7-2; 11 bases fit TRBD2. This CDR3 contains 15 residues. Losses at the gene ends were 1 base for V and 7 bases for J; bases not matched to a gene: 3. Germline V gene sequence: CDR1 SGHTA, CDR2 FQGNSA. CDR3 DNA sequence: TGTGCCAGCAGCTTAGTAGCGGGAGGGGGGAATGAGCAGTTCTTC. Translating it yields CASSLVAGGGNEQFF.

V gene TRBV19 combines with J gene TRBJ1-1; D possibly corresponds to TRBD1 (5 bases). V was pared by 7 bases and J by 14 bases, with 26 bases between. The CDR3 totals 14 residues. Germline V lookup: CDR1 LNHDA, CDR2 SQIVND (reference sequence). In nucleotides, the CDR3 is TGTGCCAGTACCCCACGACAGTCCTTCGGGGGAGGCTTCTTT. Translation gives CASTPRQSFGGGFF.

CDR3 in amino acids: CASSQGGRIKETQYF. CDR3 in DNA: TGTGCCAGCAGCCAAGGGGGACGGATTAAAGAGACCCAGTACTTC. The chain combines TRBV28 with TRBJ2-5, with D possibly matching TRBD1 (6 bases). Trimming removed 6 bases at V and 3 bases at J, with 17 bases between. The CDR3 extends over 15 amino acids. The germline V gene has CDR1 MDHEN and CDR2 SYDVKM.

This clone was observed a handful of times. The chain combines TRBV30 with TRBJ1-1; no clear D gene. CDR1 is GTSNPN, CDR2 SVGIG, per germline (reference sequence). Trimming shortened V by 0 bases and J by 1 base, and 6 bases separated the two germline ends. This CDR3 has 13 amino acids. In DNA form, the CDR3 reads TGTGCCTGGAGTGTACACCCGAACACTGAAGCTTTCTTT. Its protein product is CAWSVHPNTEAFF.

V is TRBV27 and J is TRBJ1-2; 10 bases agree with TRBD1. Germline V gene lookup returns CDR1 MNHEY and CDR2 SMNVEV (reference sequence). The V segment lost 3 bases and the J segment 5 bases; nucleotides outside the gene matches: 15. The CDR3 runs 18 residues. This CDR3 is CASSFSSPGQGRAYGYTF. In DNA form, the CDR3 reads TGTGCCAGCAGTTTTTCAAGTCCGGGACAGGGGCGGGCGTATGGCTACACCTTC.

The chain carries TRBV2 and TRBJ2-1; possibly TRBD1 for D (6 bases). CDR3 size: 13 residues. V was pared by 8 bases and J by 6 bases, with 14 bases between. CDR1 is SNHLY and CDR2 is FYNNEI in the germline V gene. The chain's CDR3 is CASCTGYSNEQFF. The CDR3 nucleotides are TGTGCCAGCTGTACAGGGTACTCCAATGAGCAGTTCTTC.

The gene calls are TRBV3-1 (or the pseudogene TRBV3-2) and TRBJ2-6, with a weak D call TRBD1 (5 bases). The V end lost 1 base, the J end lost 4 bases, and 14 bases lay between the germline ends. The CDR3 contains 17 residues. Per the germline V gene, CDR1 is LGHDT and CDR2 is YNNKEL (reference sequence). As DNA, the CDR3 is TGTGCCAGCAGCCAAGGGACACCGCTATCCGGGGCCAACGTCCTGACTTTC. Protein sequence: CASSQGTPLSGANVLTF.

The chain recombines TRBV9 with TRBJ1-6, with 7 positions matching TRBD1. The length of the CDR3 is 13 residues. Germline assignment: CDR1 SGDLS and CDR2 YYNGEE. The V and J ends lost 5 bases and 7 bases, in that order; junction bases with no gene match: 3. This CDR3 reads CASSLTGNSPLHF. CDR3 bases: TGTGCCAGCAGTTTGACAGGGAATTCACCCCTCCACTTT.

The J gene is TRBJ1-5, the V gene TRBV27; 9 positions match TRBD1. Trimming took 4 bases from V and 2 from J; bases not matched to a gene: 0. The CDR3 loop spans 14 amino acids. The V gene's germline CDR1 is MNHEY and CDR2 SMNVEV (reference sequence). CDR3 amino acids: CASSWTGGNQPQHF. Here the CDR3 DNA reads TGTGCCAGCAGTTGGACAGGGGGCAATCAGCCCCAGCATTTT.

V usage is TRBV9 and J usage is TRBJ1-2, with D unresolved. The CDR3 loop spans 14 amino acids. Germline CDR1 reads SGDLS; CDR2 reads YYNGEE. Trimming took 4 bases from V and 8 from J, leaving 18 bases between them. CDR3 in amino acids: CASSRDHWPGGYTF. The CDR3 DNA reads TGTGCCAGCAGCCGGGATCATTGGCCGGGAGGCTACACCTTC.

This clone was picked up a small number of times. This rearrangement joins TRBV3-1 (or the pseudogene TRBV3-2) to TRBJ2-5; D is unclear. Germline loops: CDR1 LGHDT, CDR2 YNNKEL (reference sequence). Trimming removed 0 bases at V and 4 bases at J, with 6 bases between. This CDR3 has 13 residues. CDR3 bases: TGTGCCAGCAGCCAAGATCTAAGAGAGACCCAGTACTTC. It yields the protein CASSQDLRETQYF.